Listed here are 16 T cell receptor beta chains from one sample, sequenced in a study of blood T cells in healthy people across ages (dated by TCRdb to the mid-2010s). The library was produced with 5' RACE. Sequencer: Illumina HiSeq 2500. A second PCR of roughly 7 to 12 cycles was run with a J-beta primer mix and a sample-barcoded 5' primer. TCRdb's own reprocessing of the public reads used fastp at Q25 and MiXCR and kept productive beta chains. When rows share a CDR3 protein, they turn into one entry using the most common DNA and genes. In all, the sample holds 870,000 or so distinct CDR3 sequences, and 25% to 35% of those were seen once. The ten largest clonotypes hold roughly 17% of the sample. Sequenced: blood. These receptors were taken from an elderly woman in good health.

This chain uses TRBV4-3 with TRBJ1-4; 7 nucleotides align to TRBD1. The CDR3 totals 16 residues. CDR1 is LGHNA and CDR2 is YSLEER in the germline V gene. J gave up 3 bases and V 1 base, and 5 bases lay outside the gene matches. CDR3 in DNA: TGCGCCAGCAGCCAAGGACAGGGAATCTCTAATGAAAAACTGTTTTTT. Protein product: CASSQGQGISNEKLFF.

Comment on this clonotype: This clone may be a read error of a much larger clone one base away. This chain joins TRBV9 and TRBJ2-1; perhaps TRBD1 as D (6 bases). Germline V lookup: CDR1 SGDLS, CDR2 YYNGEE. There are 13 residues in the CDR3. As DNA, the CDR3 is TGTACCAGCAGCGTAAGTACAGGGAATGAGCAGTTCTTC. Residues: CTSSVSTGNEQFF.

Concerning this clonotype itself: Possible read error: a much larger clone is one base away. The genes are TRBV28 and TRBJ2-5; D gene unclear. Looked up from germline, CDR1 is MDHEN and CDR2 is SYDVKM. This CDR3 region has 16 residues. CDR3 region: CARSSLHLTQVETQYF. The CDR3 DNA reads as TGTGCCCGCAGCTCTCTCCACTTGACTCAGGTAGAGACCCAGTACTTC.

The chain couples TRBV27 to TRBJ1-1; 8 positions match TRBD1. The CDR3 contains 16 residues. V lost 3 bases and J lost 0; bases outside the gene matches: 6. Germline V lookup: CDR1 MNHEY, CDR2 SMNVEV (reference sequence). The CDR3 nucleotides are TGTGCCAGCAGTTTCCGGACAGGGTACTTGAACACTGAAGCTTTCTTT. It specifies CASSFRTGYLNTEAFF.

With respect to this clonotype: A much larger clone lies a single base off, so this may be a read error. V is TRBV7-8 and J is TRBJ2-3, with D perhaps matching TRBD2 (5 bases). Trimming pared 6 bases from V and 2 bases from J, leaving 9 bases between. CDR3 length: 13 residues. CDR1 is SGHVS, CDR2 FQNEAQ, per germline. The CDR3 protein is CASRSTNTDTQYF. CDR3 in DNA: TGTGCCAGCAGATCGACTAACACAGATACGCAGTATTTT. The full variable domain, completed using reference TRBV7-8 and TRBJ2-3, is GAGVSQSPRYKVAKRGQDVALRCDPISGHVSLFWYQQALGQGPEFLTYFQNEAQLDKSGLPSDRFFAERPEGSVSTLKIQRTQQEDSAVYLCASRSTNTDTQYFGPGTRLTVL.

The rearrangement joins TRBV27 to TRBJ2-3; 13 positions agree with TRBD2. Looked up from germline, CDR1 is MNHEY and CDR2 is SMNVEV (reference sequence). Unmatched junction bases numbered 6, after V lost 6 bases and J lost 6 bases. The CDR3 has 15 residues. CDR3 loop: CASSRTSGGRDTQYF. As DNA, the CDR3 is TGTGCCAGCAGCCGGACTAGCGGGGGCCGGGATACGCAGTATTTT.

This clonotype was recorded at least ten times. The CDR3, as DNA: TGCGCCAGCAGTCAATCTAGCGCAGGCACAGATACGCAGTATTTT. Translated: CASSQSSAGTDTQYF. This rearrangement joins TRBV10-2 to TRBJ2-3; D perhaps matches TRBD2 (6 bases). The CDR3 totals 15 residues. Germline V lookup: CDR1 WSHSY, CDR2 SAAADI. V dropped 5 bases and J dropped 1 base, with 13 bases sitting between them.

The sample holds many counts of this clonotype. The rearrangement links TRBV10-3 to TRBJ1-2; a weak D match, TRBD1 (6 bases). The CDR3 runs 15 residues. Germline V gives CDR1 ENHRY, CDR2 SYGVKD. V dropped 4 bases and J dropped 4 bases, with 16 bases sitting between them. CDR3 sequence (DNA): TGTGCCATCAGTGTCTCGACAGGTGTCGGCTATGGCTACACCTTC. It encodes CAISVSTGVGYGYTF.

This clonotype has just a few counts. A much more abundant neighbour one base away suggests this may be a read error. V and J are TRBV4-3 and TRBJ1-2; possible D gene TRBD1, 6 bases. V was clipped by 0 bases and J by 2 bases, with 10 bases between them. This CDR3 comprises 15 residues. Germline values: CDR1 LGHNA, CDR2 YSLEER. The CDR3 DNA is TGCGCCAGCAGCCAAGAGAGGACAGTGAACTATGGCTACACCTTC. Its protein is CASSQERTVNYGYTF.

The table lists this clonotype with a few counts. V usage is TRBV28 and J usage is TRBJ1-6; 8 bases match TRBD1. This CDR3 contains 13 residues. The ends lost 6 bases at V and 8 bases at J; junction bases unmatched: 3. Germline V gene data show CDR1 as MDHEN and CDR2 as SYDVKM. As DNA, the CDR3 is TGTGCCAGCAGGGGACAGGTTGATTCACCCCTCCACTTT. Its translation: CASRGQVDSPLHF.

This clonotype was observed many times. The chain carries TRBV12-3 or TRBV12-4 and TRBJ2-7; 7 positions agree with TRBD1. V was pared by 5 bases and J by 1 base, with 8 bases of the junction left unmatched. There are 15 residues in the CDR3. The CDR3, as DNA: TGTGCCAGCAGTCCCTCGAGACAGGGTTCCTACGAGCAGTACTTC. Translating gives CASSPSRQGSYEQYF.

The table lists this clonotype with many counts. This chain joins TRBV20-1 and TRBJ2-5; a possible D gene is TRBD1 (6 bases). Germline CDR1 and CDR2: DFQATT and SNEGSKA (reference sequence). The CDR3 is 13 residues long. Between the trimmed V and J ends, which lost 2 bases and 2 bases, there was a span of 9 bases. CDR3 sequence (DNA): TGCAGTGCTAGAAGAGGGGGTCAAGAGACCCAGTACTTC. Translated, it gives CSARRGGQETQYF.

This clonotype has a count of ten or more. The chain couples TRBV6-2 or TRBV6-3 to TRBJ2-7, with D possibly TRBD2 on 6 matching bases. In germline, CDR1 is MNHEY, CDR2 SVGEGT. V was clipped by 5 bases and J by 2 bases, with 10 bases between them. There are 13 residues in the CDR3. CDR3 sequence (DNA): TGTGCCAGCAGTGAGGGACTTCCCTACGAGCAGTACTTC. Translated, it gives CASSEGLPYEQYF.

At least ten counts were recorded for this clonotype. The gene calls are TRBV12-3 or TRBV12-4 and TRBJ1-2, with D possibly TRBD1 on 5 matching bases. Between the trimmed V and J ends, which lost 2 bases and 5 bases, there was a span of 15 bases. The CDR3 runs to 15 residues. DNA of the CDR3: TGTGCCAGCAGTTTAATCCAGGGCAGCTTGTATGGCTACACCTTC. Translated, it gives CASSLIQGSLYGYTF.

This clonotype was recorded a few times. The V and J genes are TRBV25-1 and TRBJ1-5; D not resolved. Germline CDR1 MGHDK, CDR2 SYGVNS. V was cut by 4 bases and J by 2 bases, with 12 bases left in between. The CDR3 sequence is 15 residues long. The CDR3 DNA reads as TGTGCCAGCAGTGGGAACGACATAGGCAATCAGCCCCAGCATTTT. The encoded protein is CASSGNDIGNQPQHF.

This clonotype was seen at least ten times. The chain carries TRBV11-1 and TRBJ1-1, with 7 positions matching TRBD1. Trimming cost V 7 bases and J 1 base; bases outside gene matches: 9. CDR1 is SGHAT, CDR2 FQDESV, per germline (reference sequence). The CDR3 totals 15 residues. In DNA form, the CDR3 reads TGTGCCAGCACCAGACAGGGTGACCGGAACACTGAAGCTTTCTTT. It is translated as CASTRQGDRNTEAFF.